This passage covers 27 T cell receptor beta chains from one sample sequenced in a study of vaccination and CD4 T cells after COVID-19. Treatment defined: approximately nine-day PBMC culture with coronavirus spike peptide pools or control peptides (ViraFEST assay). CD4+ T-cell collection from the unexposed donor predated the COVID-19 pandemic (2011-2018). The Oncomine TCR Beta short-read assay was applied to DNA of cultured CD4+ T cells. Genomic DNA was extracted from cultured CD4+ T cells. MiXCR, run by TCRdb on the PCR reads, gives a single entry per CDR3 protein. The table records thousands of distinct CDR3 sequences, 33% of them present only once. These TCRs' antigens remain unknown. Sequencing input: CD4+ T cells from blood, cultured in vitro. The receptors come from a human donor in good health.

This CDR3 reads CAISALSGTYEQYF. The CDR3 DNA reads TGTGCCATCAGTGCCCTTAGCGGTACCTACGAGCAGTACTTC. The V gene is TRBV10-3, the J gene TRBJ2-7; the D gene is possibly TRBD2 (6 bases). Per germline, CDR1 ENHRY and CDR2 SYGVKD. This CDR3 is built from 14 residues. V was trimmed by 4 bases and J by 2 bases, leaving 12 bases between them.

The V and J genes are TRBV10-3 and TRBJ2-7; TRBD1 agrees at 9 bases. J was trimmed by 3 bases and V by 10 bases; bases with no gene match: 4. Germline V gives CDR1 ENHRY, CDR2 SYGVKD. The CDR3 has 12 amino acids. CDR3 DNA: TGTGCCACTCAGGGACAGGGCTACGAGCAGTACTTC. Amino acids: CATQGQGYEQYF.

The rearrangement uses TRBV6-2 or TRBV6-3 and TRBJ2-7; the D is unclear. CDR3 size: 12 residues. CDR1 and CDR2 (germline): MNHEY, SVGEGT. The germline V and J ends were trimmed by 2 bases and 3 bases, with 5 bases remaining between them. In DNA, the CDR3 is TGTGCCAGCAGTTACAAAGGCTACGAGCAGTACTTC. Protein: CASSYKGYEQYF.

This clonotype turned up a few times. V gene TRBV19 combines with J gene TRBJ1-1; TRBD1 aligns across 10 bases. The trim removed 6 bases at V and 7 bases at J, leaving 8 bases unmatched. The CDR3 length is 14 residues. Germline V CDR1 and CDR2: LNHDA, SQIVND (reference sequence). This CDR3 reads CASRRPGQGLEAFF. CDR3 coding DNA: TGTGCCAGTAGGAGACCGGGACAGGGGCTTGAAGCTTTCTTT.

This clonotype was seen just once. The rearrangement uses TRBV5-1 and TRBJ1-1, with D hard to call. The CDR3 runs 15 residues. Looked up from germline, CDR1 is SGHRS and CDR2 is YFSETQ. Between the trimmed V and J ends, which lost 4 bases and 4 bases, there was a span of 17 bases. Here the CDR3 reads CASSGRSGLGTEAFF. For the CDR3, the DNA is TGCGCCAGCAGCGGCCGGTCTGGGCTAGGCACTGAAGCTTTCTTT.

The rearrangement links TRBV19 to TRBJ2-1; possibly TRBD2 for D (5 bases). CDR3 size: 15 residues. Looked up from germline, CDR1 is LNHDA and CDR2 is SQIVND (reference sequence). V was cut by 3 bases and J by 2 bases, with 11 bases left in between. CDR3 region: CASSIGSGPYNEQFF. CDR3 nucleotides: TGTGCCAGTAGTATTGGGAGCGGCCCCTACAATGAGCAGTTCTTC. Full variable domain (remainder filled in from reference TRBV19 and TRBJ2-1): DGGITQSPKYLFRKEGQNVTLSCEQNLNHDAMYWYRQDPGQGLRLIYYSQIVNDFQKGDIAEGYSVSREKKESFPLTVTSAQKNPTAFYLCASSIGSGPYNEQFFGPGTRLTVL.

The chain links TRBV19 to TRBJ1-1; the D gene is possibly TRBD1 (5 bases). V shed 7 bases and J shed 2 bases, with 17 bases lying between them. The germline V gene encodes CDR1 LNHDA and CDR2 SQIVND (reference sequence). CDR3 length: 15 amino acids. The CDR3 is CASNVNGASNTEAFF. CDR3 DNA: TGTGCCAGTAATGTAAACGGGGCGTCAAACACTGAAGCTTTCTTT.

The chain employs TRBV28 and TRBJ2-3; D is ambiguous. Germline loops: CDR1 MDHEN, CDR2 SYDVKM. The CDR3 loop spans 14 amino acids. V lost 2 bases to trimming and J lost 4 bases, with 10 bases between them. This chain's CDR3 is CASSLPEMPDTQYF. Written as DNA, the CDR3 is TGTGCCAGCAGTTTACCCGAGATGCCAGATACGCAGTATTTT.

V is TRBV5-1 and J is TRBJ2-5, with no clear D. Germline CDR1 reads SGHRS; CDR2 reads YFSETQ. V lost 0 bases, J lost 0 bases, and 0 bases lay in between. The CDR3 runs to 12 residues. Here the CDR3 DNA reads TGCGCCAGCAGCTTGGACCAAGAGACCCAGTACTTC. This sequence encodes CASSLDQETQYF.

The sample holds a few counts of this clonotype. The gene calls are TRBV6-5 and TRBJ1-2; weak D call: TRBD1 (5 bases). Germline V gene data show CDR1 as MNHEY and CDR2 as SVGAGI. The CDR3 is 12 residues long. V was trimmed by 4 bases and J by 6 bases, leaving 9 bases between them. The CDR3 nucleotides are TGTGCCAGCAGTTCGGGGGGGAATGGCTACACCTTC. Its protein is CASSSGGNGYTF.

This clonotype was counted between two and nine times. The chain carries TRBV6-1 and TRBJ1-2, with D possibly being TRBD1 (6 bases). The CDR3 has 15 amino acids. V was cut by 6 bases and J by 4 bases, with 18 bases left in between. Germline V gene data show CDR1 as MNHNS and CDR2 as SASEGT. CDR3 sequence reads: CASSQFGGPLYGYTF. In DNA, the CDR3 is TGTGCCAGCAGCCAGTTTGGGGGCCCCCTCTATGGCTACACCTTC.

The chain has TRBV20-1 and TRBJ1-6; D unresolved. The germline V gene encodes CDR1 DFQATT and CDR2 SNEGSKA (reference sequence). The V end lost 1 base, the J end lost 6 bases, and 13 bases lay between the germline ends. This CDR3 region has 15 residues. DNA of the CDR3: TGCAGTGCTAGAGCGCGGAGACTCACTAATTCACCCCTCCACTTT. This sequence encodes CSARARRLTNSPLHF.

A few counts support this clonotype. The chain recombines TRBV12-5 with TRBJ2-5; D gene unclear. Germline lookup yields CDR1 LGHNT and CDR2 FRNRAP. The germline V and J ends were trimmed by 3 bases and 0 bases, with 11 bases remaining between them. The CDR3 contains 15 residues. The CDR3 nucleotides read TGTGCTAGTGGTTTCTTTCCCTCGTACCAAGAGACCCAGTACTTC. It encodes CASGFFPSYQETQYF.

This clonotype is deemed medium-sized. The V call is TRBV20-1, the J call TRBJ1-6, with D perhaps TRBD1 (5 bases). Germline V gene sequence: CDR1 DFQATT, CDR2 SNEGSKA (reference sequence). The V and J ends lost 1 base and 8 bases respectively, with 15 bases between them. CDR3 size: 15 residues. CDR3 sequence: CSARGQGPRYSPLHF. The CDR3 region has the DNA TGCAGTGCTAGAGGCCAGGGCCCGCGGTATTCACCCCTCCACTTT.

This clonotype was seen a handful of times. The J gene is TRBJ2-7, the V gene TRBV27; D remains ambiguous. CDR1 MNHEY and CDR2 SMNVEV come from the germline V gene (reference sequence). The CDR3 loop spans 14 amino acids. Trimming shortened V by 3 bases and J by 0 bases, and 9 bases separated the two germline ends. DNA of the CDR3: TGTGCCAGCAGTTTCTACCATTACTCCTACGAGCAGTACTTC. Protein product: CASSFYHYSYEQYF.

This clonotype came up a few times. CDR3 DNA: TGCAGTGTCACAAGGCGTCGGGAGGTCACAGATACGCAGTATTTT. Translating gives CSVTRRREVTDTQYF. The chain has TRBV20-1 and TRBJ2-3; 7 bases are shared with TRBD2. Losses at the gene ends were 7 bases for V and 2 bases for J; bases not matched to a gene: 12. CDR1 is DFQATT and CDR2 is SNEGSKA in the germline V gene (reference sequence). CDR3 length: 15 residues.

The chain has TRBV20-1 and TRBJ2-1, with 10 bases aligning to TRBD2. Germline V gene lookup returns CDR1 DFQATT and CDR2 SNEGSKA (reference sequence). The CDR3 is 16 residues long. V gave up 3 bases and J gave up 0 bases; unmatched junction bases: 5. The DNA of the CDR3 is TGCAGTGCTAGGAGGACTAGCGGATCCTCCTACAATGAGCAGTTCTTC. Its translation: CSARRTSGSSYNEQFF.

CDR3 nucleotide sequence: TGTGCCAGCTCACCGGTTCTTGGGGGGAACCAAGAGACCCAGTACTTC. This codes for CASSPVLGGNQETQYF. The chain uses TRBV18 and TRBJ2-5; tentatively, D is TRBD2 (6 bases). The CDR3 runs 16 residues. From germline, CDR1 is KGHSH and CDR2 LQKENI. The V gene lost 3 bases and the J gene lost 0 bases, with 14 bases spanning the gap.

This clonotype appeared a single time. V and J are TRBV20-1 and TRBJ2-3; 14 bases agree with TRBD2. The CDR3 contains 16 residues. Per the germline V gene, CDR1 is DFQATT and CDR2 is SNEGSKA (reference sequence). V gave up 5 bases and J gave up 1 base; unmatched junction bases: 5. The CDR3 spells CSASGTSGSGTDTQYF. CDR3 nucleotides: TGCAGTGCTTCCGGGACTAGCGGGAGTGGCACAGATACGCAGTATTTT.

CDR3 residues: CASSQVSDRYSYEQYF. DNA for the CDR3: TGTGCCAGCAGCCAGGTTTCCGACAGGTATAGCTACGAGCAGTACTTC. V and J are TRBV14 and TRBJ2-7, with TRBD1 as a possible D gene (6 bases). This CDR3 region has 16 residues. Germline CDR1 and CDR2: SGHDN and FVKESK. The V gene lost 3 bases and the J gene lost 3 bases, with 18 bases spanning the gap.

The gene calls are TRBV12-3 or TRBV12-4 and TRBJ2-7; D is perhaps TRBD2 (7 bases). The V end was cut by 2 bases, the J end by 8 bases, with 10 bases between. The CDR3 covers 12 residues. The CDR3 region has the DNA TGTGCCAGCAGTTTACGGGGGGCTAAGCAGTACTTC. Its translation: CASSLRGAKQYF.

Written as DNA, the CDR3 is TGTGCCAGCAGCTTAGTCAACAGGGGAGGCTACACCTTC. Translation gives CASSLVNRGGYTF. The rearrangement uses TRBV11-2 and TRBJ1-2; 7 nucleotides line up with TRBD1. The CDR3 totals 13 residues. Trimming cost V 1 base and J 8 bases; bases outside gene matches: 4. Germline CDR1 and CDR2: SGHAT and FQNNGV.

This rearrangement joins TRBV19 to TRBJ2-5, with a possible D match to TRBD2 (5 bases). The CDR3 has 13 amino acids. Trimming shortened V by 5 bases and J by 2 bases, and 9 bases separated the two germline ends. Germline CDR1 LNHDA, CDR2 SQIVND (reference sequence). The CDR3 protein is CASSWTAQETQYF. The CDR3 DNA follows: TGTGCCAGTAGTTGGACTGCTCAAGAGACCCAGTACTTC.

This clonotype was seen only a few times. The chain couples TRBV10-3 to TRBJ1-2; possibly TRBD1 for D (6 bases). CDR1 is ENHRY, CDR2 SYGVKD, per germline. Deletions cut 5 bases from V and 3 bases from J, with 7 bases between. This CDR3 region has 12 residues. CDR3 sequence: CAISPGDYGYTF. CDR3 nucleotide sequence: TGTGCCATCAGTCCAGGGGACTATGGCTACACCTTC.

V and J are TRBV6-5 and TRBJ1-5; 9 nucleotides match TRBD1. The V segment lost 0 bases and the J segment 5 bases; nucleotides outside the gene matches: 11. Germline CDR1 reads MNHEY; CDR2 reads SVGAGI. There are 18 residues in the CDR3. CDR3 DNA sequence: TGTGCCAGCAGTTACTCTCCGAAACGGGACAGGGTGGATCAGCCCCAGCATTTT. It yields the protein CASSYSPKRDRVDQPQHF.

This clonotype showed up just a few times. The chain uses TRBV25-1 and TRBJ1-1, with 9 bases that match TRBD1. Germline V gives CDR1 MGHDK, CDR2 SYGVNS. V lost 5 bases to trimming and J lost 4 bases; unmatched junction nucleotides: 11. The CDR3 runs to 16 residues. CDR3 residues: CASSPRGQGTITEAFF. CDR3 nucleotide sequence: TGTGCCAGCAGTCCTCGGGGACAGGGTACAATCACTGAAGCTTTCTTT.

J is TRBJ1-5 and V is TRBV7-8; D possibly corresponds to TRBD1 (5 bases). The germline CDR1 and CDR2 sequences are SGHVS and FQNEAQ. The CDR3 has 16 amino acids. The V end was cut by 5 bases, the J end by 4 bases, with 18 bases between. CDR3: CASSPLNTGGNQPQHF. The CDR3 DNA follows: TGTGCCAGCAGCCCACTAAATACCGGGGGGAATCAGCCCCAGCATTTT.